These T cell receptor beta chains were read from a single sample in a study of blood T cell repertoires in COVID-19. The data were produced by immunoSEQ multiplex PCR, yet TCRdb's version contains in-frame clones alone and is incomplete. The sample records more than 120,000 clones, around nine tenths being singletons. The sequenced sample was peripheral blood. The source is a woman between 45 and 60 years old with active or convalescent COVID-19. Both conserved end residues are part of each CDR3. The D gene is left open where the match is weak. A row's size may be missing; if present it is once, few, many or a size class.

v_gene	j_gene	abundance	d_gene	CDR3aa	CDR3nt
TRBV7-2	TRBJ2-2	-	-	CASSLRPGETGELFF	TGTGCCAGCAGTTTGCGCCCAGGGGAAACCGGGGAGCTGTTTTTT
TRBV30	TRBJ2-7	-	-	CAWSGAAFYEQYF	TGTGCCTGGAGCGGAGCCGCCTTCTACGAGCAGTACTTC
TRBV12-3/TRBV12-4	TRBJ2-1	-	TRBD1	CATRHRGLDEQFF	TGTGCCACGCGCCACAGGGGGCTCGATGAGCAGTTCTTC
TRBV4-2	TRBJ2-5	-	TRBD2	CASSQAAGGPRGETQYF	TGTGCCAGCAGCCAAGCGGCGGGAGGGCCACGGGGAGAGACCCAGTACTTC
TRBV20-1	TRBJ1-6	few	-	CSASEQINSPLHF	TGCAGTGCTAGTGAACAGATTAATTCACCCCTCCACTTT
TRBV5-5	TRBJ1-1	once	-	CASSTGTANTEAFF	TGTGCCAGCAGCACAGGGACGGCAAACACTGAAGCTTTCTTT
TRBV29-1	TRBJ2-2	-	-	CSVGRQGGTGELFF	TGCAGCGTCGGTCGACAGGGAGGCACCGGGGAGCTGTTTTTT
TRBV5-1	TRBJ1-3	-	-	CASSLAGGISSGNTIYF	TGCGCCAGCAGCTTGGCCGGGGGGATATCCTCTGGAAACACCATATATTTT
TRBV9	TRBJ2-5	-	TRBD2	CASSNGLAGGGETQYF	TGTGCCAGCTCTAACGGGCTAGCGGGGGGAGGGGAGACCCAGTACTTC
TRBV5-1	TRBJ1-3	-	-	CASSIDGGTGNTIYF	TGCGCCAGCAGCATAGACGGAGGGACTGGAAACACCATATATTTT
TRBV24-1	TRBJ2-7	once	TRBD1	CATSPGTGGYEQYF	TGTGCCACCAGCCCGGGGACAGGGGGCTACGAGCAGTACTTC
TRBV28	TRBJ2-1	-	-	CASSSISLVDTGVYNEQFF	TGTGCCAGCAGTTCCATTTCACTCGTGGATACAGGCGTCTACAATGAGCAGTTCTTC
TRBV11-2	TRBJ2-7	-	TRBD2	CASSLEAGGNYEQYF	TGTGCCAGCAGCTTAGAAGCCGGGGGGAACTACGAGCAGTACTTC
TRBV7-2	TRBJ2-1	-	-	CASSLARTYNEQFF	TGTGCCAGCAGCTTGGCGCGGACCTACAATGAGCAGTTCTTC
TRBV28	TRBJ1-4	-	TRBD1	CASSPPGQGREKLFF	TGTGCCAGCAGTCCTCCGGGACAGGGCCGTGAAAAACTGTTTTTT
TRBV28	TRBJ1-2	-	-	CASSLRVANYGYTF	TGTGCCAGCAGTCTCAGGGTAGCTAACTATGGCTACACCTTC
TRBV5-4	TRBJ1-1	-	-	CASSLQGANTEAFF	TGTGCCAGCAGCTTGCAAGGGGCAAACACTGAAGCTTTCTTT
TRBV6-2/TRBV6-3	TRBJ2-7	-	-	CASSFDWGRSSYEQYF	TGTGCCAGCAGTTTCGACTGGGGGAGGAGCTCCTACGAGCAGTACTTC
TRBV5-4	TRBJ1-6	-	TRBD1	CASSFGQGGDSPLHF	TGTGCCAGCAGCTTCGGACAGGGCGGAGATTCACCCCTCCACTTT
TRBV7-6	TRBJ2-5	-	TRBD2	CASNPVGREQKETQYF	TGTGCCAGCAACCCAGTGGGGAGGGAACAAAAAGAGACCCAGTACTTC
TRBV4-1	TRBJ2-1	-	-	CASSQGQAAGREQFF	TGCGCCAGCAGCCAAGGACAGGCCGCGGGTCGGGAGCAGTTCTTC
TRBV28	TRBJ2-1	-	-	CASSIDRDLYNEQFF	TGTGCCAGCAGTATCGACCGGGACTTGTACAATGAGCAGTTCTTC
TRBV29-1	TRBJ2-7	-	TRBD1	CSVDGTGTGTYEQYF	TGCAGCGTTGATGGGACCGGGACAGGGACTTACGAGCAGTACTTC
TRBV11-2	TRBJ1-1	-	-	CASSFRGNTEAFF	TGTGCCAGCAGCTTCAGGGGGAACACTGAAGCTTTCTTT
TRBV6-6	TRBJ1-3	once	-	CASIRTEGTGNTIYF	TGTGCCAGCATTAGGACCGAGGGCACTGGAAACACCATATATTTT
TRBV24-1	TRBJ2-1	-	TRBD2	CATSGGRTGTMDEQFF	TGTGCCACCAGTGGGGGTCGGACCGGGACTATGGATGAGCAGTTCTTC
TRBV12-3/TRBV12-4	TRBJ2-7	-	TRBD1	CASNRQGNYEQYF	TGTGCCAGCAACCGACAGGGTAACTACGAGCAGTACTTC
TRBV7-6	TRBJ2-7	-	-	CASSSSDRIGYEQYF	TGTGCCAGCAGCTCCTCCGACAGGATCGGCTACGAGCAGTACTTC
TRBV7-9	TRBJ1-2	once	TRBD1	CASSEGTVLGYTF	TGTGCCAGCAGCGAAGGGACAGTACTTGGCTACACCTTC
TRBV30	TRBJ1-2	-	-	CAWSRWQGMGGYTF	TGTGCCTGGAGCCGTTGGCAGGGGATGGGGGGCTACACCTTC
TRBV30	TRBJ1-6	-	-	CAWRGRMNSPLHF	TGTGCCTGGAGGGGCAGGATGAATTCACCCCTCCACTTT
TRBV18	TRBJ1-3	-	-	CASSPPQQGYRSGNTIYF	TGTGCCAGCTCACCACCACAACAGGGTTACCGCTCTGGAAACACCATATATTTT
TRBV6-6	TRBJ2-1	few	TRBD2	CASILGTSGGARQFF	TGTGCCAGCATCTTAGGGACTAGCGGGGGGGCCAGGCAGTTCTTC
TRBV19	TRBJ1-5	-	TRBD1	CASSIGQDRGSQPQHF	TGTGCCAGTAGTATCGGCCAGGACAGGGGGAGTCAGCCCCAGCATTTT
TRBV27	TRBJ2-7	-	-	CASSLSGGNEQYF	TGTGCCAGCAGTTTATCCGGCGGTAACGAGCAGTACTTC
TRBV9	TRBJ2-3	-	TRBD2	CASSVVIGGDTQYF	TGTGCCAGCAGCGTAGTTATCGGGGGGGATACGCAGTATTTT
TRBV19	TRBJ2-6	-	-	CASTVVWLRDSGANVLTF	TGTGCCAGTACCGTAGTTTGGCTACGGGACTCTGGGGCCAACGTCCTGACTTTC
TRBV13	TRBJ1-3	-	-	CASSRGETGNTIYF	TGTGCCAGCAGCCGCGGGGAGACCGGAAACACCATATATTTT
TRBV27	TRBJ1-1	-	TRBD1	CASSRGTGGTEAFF	TGTGCCAGCAGCCGCGGGACAGGGGGCACTGAAGCTTTCTTT
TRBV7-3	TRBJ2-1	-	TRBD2	CASSLTSGRYTYNEQFF	TGTGCCAGCAGCCTTACTAGCGGGCGCTATACCTACAATGAGCAGTTCTTC
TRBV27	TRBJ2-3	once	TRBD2	CASSPRRLAVDTQYF	TGTGCCAGCAGCCCAAGGAGACTAGCGGTAGATACGCAGTATTTT
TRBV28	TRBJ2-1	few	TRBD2	CASSLSGGGGRALNEQFF	TGTGCCAGCAGTTTATCCGGGGGAGGCGGGAGGGCATTAAATGAGCAGTTCTTC
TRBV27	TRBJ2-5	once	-	CASRTLQGGETQYF	TGTGCCAGCAGAACCCTACAGGGGGGGGAGACCCAGTACTTC
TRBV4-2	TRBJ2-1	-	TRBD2	CASSHPSGDEQFF	TGTGCCAGCAGCCACCCCAGCGGGGATGAGCAGTTCTTC
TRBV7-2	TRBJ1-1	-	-	CASSQQGRRTEAFF	TGTGCCAGCAGCCAACAGGGAAGGCGGACTGAAGCTTTCTTT
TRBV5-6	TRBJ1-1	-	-	CASSFPGGLTEAFF	TGTGCCAGCAGCTTTCCTGGAGGATTGACTGAAGCTTTCTTT